This T cell receptor beta chain is from a study of cytomegalovirus exposure and HLA in healthy donors. Study-level points and caveats: The study designated 150 or so TCR beta chains cytomegalovirus-associated.

In regard to this clone: Its target is not known.

60 Vbeta and 13 Jbeta primers were used in PCR. TCRdb's table, derived via immunoSEQ multiplex PCR, lists solely in-frame clones and lacks some. Among just under 150,000 clones listed, roughly 80% were seen once. The germline gives CDR1 GTSNPN, CDR2 SVGIG (reference sequence). The CDR3 contains 13 residues. The receptor was derived from a woman in her twenties or thirties in good health and CMV-seronegative. The sequenced material came from PBMCs. V and J are TRBV30 and TRBJ2-5; possibly TRBD2 for D (6 bases). The J call may be wrong; the DNA end is better matched by TRBJ2-7. Written as DNA, the CDR3 is TGTGCCTGGAGTGGCGGGAACCTCTACGAGCAGTACTTC. It specifies CAWSGGNLYEQYF.